These 21 T cell receptor beta chains originate from one sample sequenced in a study of graft-versus-host responses after intestinal transplantation. What these receptors recognize is not known. Only in-frame clones appear in the TCRdb table, and some are missing; sequencing was by immunoSEQ multiplex PCR. Here the sample spans 70,000 to 95,000 clones, 85% to 90% being singletons. The sample was unstimulated CD4+ T cells sorted from spleen or lymph node cells, taken before intestinal transplant. The receptors were sampled from a human donor who received an intestinal transplant.

The CDR3 here is CASSATGTGGWETQYF. The CDR3 DNA sequence: TGCGCCAGCAGCGCTACCGGGACAGGGGGCTGGGAGACCCAGTACTTC. This chain links TRBV5-1 with TRBJ2-5, with TRBD1 matching over 12 bases. The V segment lost 4 bases and the J segment 5 bases; nucleotides outside the gene matches: 9. The CDR3 sequence is 16 residues long. Germline CDR1 reads SGHRS; CDR2 reads YFSETQ.

This rearrangement joins TRBV27 to TRBJ2-1; 9 bases map to TRBD1. The CDR3 is 17 residues long. The V segment lost 1 base and the J segment 1 base; nucleotides outside the gene matches: 5. Germline lookup yields CDR1 MNHEY and CDR2 SMNVEV (reference sequence). The CDR3 nucleotides are TGTGCCAGCAGTTTATGGGGGACAGGGACGTCCTACAATGAGCAGTTCTTC. Residues: CASSLWGTGTSYNEQFF.

The V and J genes are TRBV6-5 and TRBJ2-6; D perhaps matches TRBD1 (5 bases). V was clipped by 0 bases and J by 12 bases, with 18 bases between them. The CDR3 runs 16 residues. CDR1 is MNHEY and CDR2 is SVGAGI in the germline V gene. The CDR3 region has the DNA TGTGCCAGCAGTTACTCGTTGCGTGGGCCCCAGGGCGTCCTGACTTTC. This translates into CASSYSLRGPQGVLTF.

This clone was observed once. V and J are TRBV5-1 and TRBJ1-2, with 7 nucleotides matching TRBD1. Trimming at V came to 0 bases and at J to 1 base, leaving 0 bases not matched to a gene. Germline CDR1 SGHRS, CDR2 YFSETQ. The CDR3 is 14 amino acids. CDR3 loop: CASSLAGGNYGYTF. As DNA, the CDR3 is TGCGCCAGCAGCTTGGCAGGGGGTAACTATGGCTACACCTTC. The full variable domain, rest sourced from reference TRBV5-1 and TRBJ1-2, is KAGVTQTPRYLIKTRGQQVTLSCSPISGHRSVSWYQQTPGQGLQFLFEYFSETQRNKGNFPGRFSGRQFSNSRSEMNVSTLELGDSALYLCASSLAGGNYGYTFGSGTRLTVV.

The CDR3 nucleotides read TGTGCCACCAGCAGGCAGGGGAATGAGCAGTTCTTC. Translated: CATSRQGNEQFF. The chain recombines TRBV15 with TRBJ2-1; a weak D match, TRBD1 (6 bases). Looked up from germline, CDR1 is LNHNV and CDR2 is YYDKDF (reference sequence). The V gene lost 3 bases and the J gene lost 7 bases, with 7 bases spanning the gap. The CDR3 contains 12 residues.

This chain links TRBV6-1 with TRBJ1-1, with D unclear. The CDR3 contains 12 residues. The germline V and J ends were trimmed by 6 bases and 6 bases, with 11 bases remaining between them. CDR1 and CDR2 (germline): MNHNS, SASEGT. CDR3 amino acids: CASSPPSAEAFF. The CDR3 DNA reads TGTGCCAGCAGCCCCCCGTCGGCTGAAGCTTTCTTT.

The chain carries TRBV11-2 and TRBJ2-1; D is possibly TRBD2 (7 bases). The germline CDR1 and CDR2 sequences are SGHAT and FQNNGV. The CDR3 covers 11 residues. V was shortened by 7 bases and J by 9 bases, with 10 bases between the two germline ends. The CDR3 loop is CASIGGGEQFF. The CDR3 DNA sequence: TGTGCCAGCATAGGGGGGGGTGAGCAGTTCTTC.

This sequence joins TRBV18 and TRBJ1-2; 8 bases are a match to TRBD1. The CDR3 is 14 residues long. CDR1 is KGHSH, CDR2 LQKENI, per germline. The trim removed 6 bases at V and 3 bases at J, leaving 6 bases unmatched. Written as DNA, the CDR3 is TGTGCCAGCTCCTTGGACAGGGTCGACTATGGCTACACCTTC. The encoded protein is CASSLDRVDYGYTF.

The V and J genes are TRBV5-1 and TRBJ2-1; 11 positions agree with TRBD2. The CDR3 is 15 residues long. CDR1 and CDR2 (germline): SGHRS, YFSETQ. The junction had 7 bases not matched to a gene; V was cut back by 6 bases and J by 5 bases. CDR3 sequence: CASIVGTSGNNEQFF. The CDR3 nucleotides read TGCGCCAGCATCGTAGGGACTAGCGGCAACAATGAGCAGTTCTTC.

The rearrangement joins TRBV6-1 to TRBJ2-2, with D perhaps TRBD2 (6 bases). The CDR3 totals 15 residues. Trimming removed 3 bases from V and 6 bases from J, with 14 bases in between. The germline gives CDR1 MNHNS, CDR2 SASEGT. The CDR3 DNA sequence: TGTGCCAGCAGTGACTGGAGGGGCAGCTCCGGGGAGCTGTTTTTT. Translation: CASSDWRGSSGELFF.

This chain joins TRBV2 and TRBJ2-2; 9 bases match TRBD2. CDR1 SNHLY and CDR2 FYNNEI come from the germline V gene. Trimming took 6 bases from V and 4 from J; bases not matched to a gene: 9. This CDR3 has 16 residues. The CDR3 DNA sequence: TGTGCCAGCAGCAGTAAGGGACTAGCCTCCACCGGGGAGCTGTTTTTT. Protein sequence: CASSSKGLASTGELFF.

The CDR3 region is CASSLSRGLGSPLHF. The CDR3 DNA sequence: TGTGCCAGCAGCTTGTCGCGGGGCCTGGGTTCACCCCTCCACTTT. The chain links TRBV11-2 to TRBJ1-6; maybe TRBD1 (5 bases). Germline V lookup: CDR1 SGHAT, CDR2 FQNNGV. The CDR3 has 15 residues. V was trimmed by 3 bases and J by 9 bases, leaving 15 bases between them.

This chain links TRBV5-1 with TRBJ2-7, with 9 bases matching TRBD1. V shed 0 bases and J 6 bases; nucleotides not matched to a gene: 7. This CDR3 is 15 amino acids long. CDR1 and CDR2 (germline): SGHRS, YFSETQ. Here the CDR3 DNA reads TGCGCCAGCAGCTTGGGTGGACAGGGGTACGGCGAGCAGTACTTC. This translates into CASSLGGQGYGEQYF.

CDR3 residues: CASSYGQGWGSGYTF. CDR3 sequence (DNA): TGTGCCAGCAGTTACGGGCAGGGGTGGGGTTCTGGCTACACCTTC. The chain has TRBV6-6 and TRBJ1-2; D perhaps matches TRBD1 (6 bases). Germline values: CDR1 MNHNY, CDR2 SVGAGI (reference sequence). The ends were cut back, 2 bases at V and 7 bases at J, with 17 bases in the middle. The CDR3 contains 15 residues.

V usage is TRBV7-3 and J usage is TRBJ2-3; tentatively, D is TRBD2 (5 bases). The germline V gene has CDR1 SGHTA and CDR2 FQGTGA. V lost 1 base, J lost 4 bases, and 15 bases lay in between. CDR3 length: 16 residues. The CDR3 sequence: CASSLNSLPGADTQYF. The CDR3 DNA is TGTGCCAGCAGCTTAAATTCCCTCCCCGGGGCAGATACGCAGTATTTT.

The CDR3 region is CASSLGQGTTNEKLFF. The CDR3 coding sequence is TGCGCCAGCAGCTTGGGCCAGGGTACAACTAATGAAAAACTGTTTTTT. The rearrangement links TRBV5-1 to TRBJ1-4; the D gene is possibly TRBD1 (5 bases). Trimming stripped 0 bases from V and 0 bases from J, with 9 bases between. CDR3 length: 16 amino acids. Germline V lookup: CDR1 SGHRS, CDR2 YFSETQ.

The chain is built from TRBV27 and TRBJ2-3, with 9 bases fitting TRBD2. Trimming at V came to 3 bases and at J to 6 bases, leaving 16 bases not matched to a gene. Germline V lookup: CDR1 MNHEY, CDR2 SMNVEV (reference sequence). CDR3 length: 18 residues. The CDR3 loop reads CASSFPRGGSTHMDTQYF. The CDR3 DNA sequence: TGTGCCAGCAGTTTCCCGCGGGGGGGCTCCACGCACATGGATACGCAGTATTTT.

This chain links TRBV10-1 with TRBJ2-7; 7 positions agree with TRBD1. The junction had 6 bases not matched to a gene; V was cut back by 5 bases and J by 5 bases. This CDR3 has 13 amino acids. The germline V gene encodes CDR1 WNHNN and CDR2 SYGVQD (reference sequence). CDR3 bases: TGCGCCAGCAGTCGACAGGGTGGCAACGAGCAGTACTTC. This codes for CASSRQGGNEQYF.

The chain links TRBV5-1 to TRBJ2-3; a possible D gene is TRBD2 (6 bases). Trimming took 4 bases from V and 1 from J, leaving 16 bases between them. This CDR3 contains 16 residues. Per the germline V gene, CDR1 is SGHRS and CDR2 is YFSETQ. The CDR3 loop is CASSAGTSGGTDTQYF. DNA of the CDR3: TGCGCCAGCAGCGCAGGGACGTCGGGGGGCACAGATACGCAGTATTTT. Drawing the rest from reference TRBV5-1 and TRBJ2-3, the complete variable domain is KAGVTQTPRYLIKTRGQQVTLSCSPISGHRSVSWYQQTPGQGLQFLFEYFSETQRNKGNFPGRFSGRQFSNSRSEMNVSTLELGDSALYLCASSAGTSGGTDTQYFGPGTRLTVL.

V and J are TRBV5-4 and TRBJ2-1; a weak D match, TRBD1 (5 bases). The CDR3 consists of 13 residues. Germline CDR1 SGHNT, CDR2 YYREEE (reference sequence). V was shortened by 0 bases and J by 7 bases, with 8 bases between the two germline ends. The CDR3 here is CASSLGGANEQFF. The CDR3 DNA follows: TGTGCCAGCAGCTTGGGTGGGGCGAATGAGCAGTTCTTC.

The chain carries TRBV7-3 and TRBJ2-1, with TRBD2 matching over 10 bases. CDR1 is SGHTA, CDR2 FQGTGA, per germline. CDR3 size: 14 residues. V dropped 5 bases and J dropped 8; count of bases not matched to a gene: 6. CDR3 sequence: CASSQGLAIHEQFF. The CDR3 region has the DNA TGTGCCAGCAGCCAGGGACTAGCGATCCATGAGCAGTTCTTC.